Following are 30 T cell receptor beta chains from one sample sequenced in a study of identical twins. TCRdb analysed the 5' RACE reads with MiXCR anew, one entry per CDR3 protein. The sample has around 250,000 distinct CDR3 sequences, 10% to 15% seen once; the top ten hold around 4%. Separately, the same data were catalogued under a study of yellow fever vaccine responses in identical twins.

Sequenced sample: memory (CD45RO+) T cells sorted from blood. The receptors were sampled from a woman aged 18-29 years in good health.

This clonotype was seen more than once but under ten times. CDR3 protein: CASRKLAGGRNEQFF. CDR3 bases: TGTGCCAGCAGAAAACTAGCGGGGGGGCGCAATGAGCAGTTCTTC. The chain is built from TRBV3-1 and TRBJ2-1; 13 nucleotides match TRBD2. The CDR3 has 15 amino acids. Trimming removed 6 bases from V and 6 bases from J; junction bases left unmatched: 5. The V gene's germline CDR1 is LGHDT and CDR2 YNNKEL (reference sequence).

The sample holds many counts of this clonotype. The chain links TRBV20-1 to TRBJ2-5; D is unclear. The CDR3 covers 15 residues. V shed 4 bases and J shed 2 bases, with 17 bases lying between them. Germline V gene data show CDR1 as DFQATT and CDR2 as SNEGSKA (reference sequence). CDR3 coding DNA: TGCAGTGCTACCGCTTTTATGACACCACAAGAGACCCAGTACTTC. This sequence encodes CSATAFMTPQETQYF.

This chain links TRBV10-3 with TRBJ1-6; D not resolved. The CDR3 consists of 17 residues. Trimming took off 4 bases at V and 7 bases at J, with 20 bases between the two ends. Germline-derived CDR1 and CDR2 are ENHRY and SYGVKD. DNA for the CDR3: TGTGCCATCAGTGTCCTGGGTGGGCAGCAGGACAATTCACCCCTCCACTTT. Translating it yields CAISVLGGQQDNSPLHF.

The chain combines TRBV7-2 with TRBJ2-7; 7 nucleotides match TRBD2. This CDR3 region has 15 residues. The trim removed 3 bases at V and 3 bases at J, leaving 8 bases unmatched. In germline, CDR1 is SGHTA, CDR2 FQGNSA. CDR3 region: CASSFSGLGNYEQYF. The CDR3 DNA is TGTGCCAGCAGCTTTAGCGGGTTGGGGAACTACGAGCAGTACTTC.

This clonotype has more than one count but fewer than ten. The CDR3 loop reads CASSQLPRVGLIAFF. CDR3 DNA: TGCGCCAGCAGCCAATTACCTAGGGTAGGGCTCATCGCTTTCTTT. This chain connects TRBV4-1 to TRBJ1-1; no clear D gene. In germline, CDR1 is MGHRA, CDR2 YSYEKL. CDR3 length: 15 residues. V was trimmed by 2 bases and J by 11 bases, leaving 21 bases between them.

This clonotype was observed a few times. The genes are TRBV20-1 and TRBJ2-1; 7 nucleotides agree with TRBD1. This CDR3 contains 14 residues. V gave up 6 bases and J gave up 3 bases; unmatched junction bases: 8. CDR1 is DFQATT, CDR2 SNEGSKA, per germline (reference sequence). DNA for the CDR3: TGCAGTGCATTCGACAGGGTTAGCTACAATGAGCAGTTCTTC. Translated: CSAFDRVSYNEQFF.

The chain recombines TRBV5-1 with TRBJ2-1, with D unresolved. This CDR3 is built from 15 residues. V was shortened by 5 bases and J by 5 bases, with 17 bases between the two germline ends. Germline-derived CDR1 and CDR2 are SGHRS and YFSETQ. The CDR3 DNA reads TGCGCCAGCAGACTGGGCAGCACTACGAACAATGAGCAGTTCTTC. It yields the protein CASRLGSTTNNEQFF.

The rearrangement joins TRBV12-2 to TRBJ2-1; the table calls TRBD2, which could not be checked here. TRBV12-2 is a recognized pseudogene. This CDR3 spans 15 amino acids. The CDR3, as DNA: TGTGCAAGTCGCTTGACTAGCGGGGCCTACAATGAGCAGTTCTTC. Protein: CASRLTSGAYNEQFF.

V is TRBV29-1 and J is TRBJ2-1, with D tentatively TRBD2 (6 bases). The length of the CDR3 is 14 residues. Germline V gene sequence: CDR1 SQVTM, CDR2 ANQGSEA. Trimming stripped 3 bases from V and 2 bases from J, with 11 bases between. The CDR3 DNA sequence: TGCAGCGTTGACGCGGGACGGACCTACAATGAGCAGTTCTTC. Protein product: CSVDAGRTYNEQFF.

This clonotype has only a few counts. CDR3 region: CASSRSGTEQETQYF. CDR3 DNA sequence: TGCGCCAGCAGCAGATCCGGGACTGAACAAGAGACCCAGTACTTC. The rearrangement links TRBV5-1 to TRBJ2-5, with a possible D match to TRBD2 (6 bases). Deletions cut 4 bases from V and 2 bases from J, with 15 bases between. The CDR3 extends over 15 amino acids. Germline CDR1 and CDR2: SGHRS and YFSETQ.

This clonotype has just a few counts. CDR3 residues: CASSQRQQETQYF. The CDR3 DNA follows: TGTGCCAGCAGCCAAAGGCAGCAAGAGACCCAGTACTTC. This chain connects TRBV7-2 to TRBJ2-5; D is undetermined. V was clipped by 5 bases and J by 2 bases, with 9 bases between them. The CDR3 is made up of 13 amino acids. CDR1 is SGHTA and CDR2 is FQGNSA in the germline V gene.

This chain uses TRBV7-3 with TRBJ2-2; 8 bases are a match to TRBD2. In germline, CDR1 is SGHTA, CDR2 FQGTGA. Trimming removed 5 bases from V and 7 bases from J; junction bases left unmatched: 9. The CDR3 spans 15 residues. The CDR3 region is CASSLRGGGVGELFF. CDR3 nucleotides: TGTGCCAGCAGCCTTCGGGGGGGCGGAGTCGGGGAGCTGTTTTTT.

This clonotype was detected a few times. J is TRBJ1-2 and V is TRBV18; D possibly corresponds to TRBD1 (5 bases). The CDR3 extends over 13 amino acids. Germline V gene lookup returns CDR1 KGHSH and CDR2 LQKENI. V lost 1 base, J lost 6 bases, and 9 bases lay in between. As DNA, the CDR3 is TGTGCCAGCTCACCACAAGGGGTCCATGGCTACACCTTC. Translated, it gives CASSPQGVHGYTF.

This clonotype was seen at least ten times. The V and J genes are TRBV28 and TRBJ2-3; no firm D call. Germline values: CDR1 MDHEN, CDR2 SYDVKM. The ends were cut back, 5 bases at V and 5 bases at J, with 14 bases in the middle. This CDR3 has 14 residues. This chain's CDR3 is CASSKEAWEDTQYF. The DNA of the CDR3 is TGTGCCAGCAGTAAAGAGGCTTGGGAAGATACGCAGTATTTT.

The chain uses TRBV25-1 and TRBJ2-5; 8 bases fit TRBD2. Trimming at V came to 1 base and at J to 0 bases, leaving 1 base not matched to a gene. CDR1 MGHDK and CDR2 SYGVNS come from the germline V gene. The CDR3 is 15 residues long. CDR3 sequence reads: CASSESGGNQETQYF. CDR3 nucleotides: TGTGCCAGCAGTGAATCGGGGGGGAACCAAGAGACCCAGTACTTC.

This chain joins TRBV5-8 and TRBJ2-7; 8 bases are a match to TRBD2. The germline V gene encodes CDR1 SGHTS and CDR2 YDEGEE. V lost 3 bases to trimming and J lost 4 bases; unmatched junction nucleotides: 6. This CDR3 has 14 amino acids. The CDR3 loop reads CASSSWTSRYEQYF. The CDR3 DNA is TGTGCCAGCAGCTCCTGGACTAGCCGATACGAGCAGTACTTC.

The sample holds a few counts of this clonotype. J is TRBJ1-2 and V is TRBV3-1; the D gene is possibly TRBD1 (6 bases). Looked up from germline, CDR1 is LGHDT and CDR2 is YNNKEL (reference sequence). Trimming cost V 1 base and J 4 bases, with 10 bases left between them. CDR3 length equals 14 residues. The CDR3 bases are TGTGCCAGCAGCCAAGGGACAGACTTCTATGGCTACACCTTC. This sequence encodes CASSQGTDFYGYTF.

In this sample, this clonotype turned up a few times. The chain has TRBV4-2 and TRBJ2-2, with D possibly being TRBD2 (6 bases). The CDR3 is 17 residues long. V was clipped by 3 bases and J by 2 bases, with 16 bases between them. Germline V lookup: CDR1 LGHNA, CDR2 YNFKEQ. The CDR3 DNA sequence: TGTGCCAGCAGCCATCCCCGGAGCGGGCCTAACACCGGGGAGCTGTTTTTT. As protein: CASSHPRSGPNTGELFF.

The chain is built from TRBV15 and TRBJ2-5; D unclear. Germline V CDR1 and CDR2: LNHNV, YYDKDF (reference sequence). Between the trimmed V and J ends, which lost 0 bases and 2 bases, there was a span of 10 bases. The CDR3 is 15 amino acids. CDR3 residues: CATSRDLGIQETQYF. The CDR3 bases are TGTGCCACCAGCAGAGATCTGGGGATACAAGAGACCCAGTACTTC. The full variable domain, its missing parts supplied by reference TRBV15 and TRBJ2-5, is DAMVIQNPRYQVTQFGKPVTLSCSQTLNHNVMYWYQQKSSQAPKLLFHYYDKDFNNEADTPDNFQSRRPNTSFCFLDIRSPGLGDTAMYLCATSRDLGIQETQYFGPGTRLLVL.

The CDR3 loop is CASSPLSGTVTYEQYF. The CDR3 bases are TGTGCCAGCAGCCCGTTATCCGGGACAGTAACCTACGAGCAGTACTTC. The rearrangement uses TRBV4-2 and TRBJ2-7, with 7 bases lining up with TRBD1. This CDR3 has 16 residues. J lost 2 bases, V lost 4 bases, and 11 bases had no gene match. CDR1 LGHNA and CDR2 YNFKEQ come from the germline V gene.

The chain recombines TRBV30 with TRBJ2-7; 11 bases map to TRBD1. J was trimmed by 6 bases and V by 1 base; bases with no gene match: 5. CDR1 GTSNPN and CDR2 SVGIG come from the germline V gene (reference sequence). The CDR3 is 14 amino acids. Here the CDR3 DNA reads TGTGCCTGGAGTGCCGGGACAGGGGGGCTCGAGCAGTACTTC. It specifies CAWSAGTGGLEQYF.

This clonotype has more than one count but fewer than ten. The J gene is TRBJ1-1, the V gene TRBV5-1; D is possibly TRBD1 (6 bases). V lost 4 bases to trimming and J lost 3 bases, with 13 bases between them. The CDR3 runs to 14 residues. The V gene's germline CDR1 is SGHRS and CDR2 YFSETQ. CDR3 DNA: TGCGCCAGCAGCCCGAGCGGGGGGCACACTGAAGCTTTCTTT. This encodes CASSPSGGHTEAFF.

This chain connects TRBV6-5 to TRBJ1-2; TRBD1 matches at 7 bases. The CDR3 runs to 17 residues. The ends lost 0 bases at V and 2 bases at J; junction bases unmatched: 9. Germline lookup yields CDR1 MNHEY and CDR2 SVGAGI. The CDR3 DNA reads as TGTGCCAGCAGTTACTCTATTCCGGGACAGAAAAACTATGGCTACACCTTC. The encoded protein is CASSYSIPGQKNYGYTF.

The CDR3 DNA reads TGCGCCAGCAGCCAAGGACTAGCGGGAGCCAAAAACATTCAGTACTTC. Protein sequence: CASSQGLAGAKNIQYF. The chain is built from TRBV4-3 and TRBJ2-4; 10 bases match TRBD2. V lost 1 base, J lost 0 bases, and 0 bases stayed unmatched. The CDR3 covers 16 residues. Germline assignment: CDR1 LGHNA and CDR2 YSLEER.

This clonotype was observed a handful of times. Written as DNA, the CDR3 is TGTGCCAGCAGCCCAAGCGGGAGCCGAAACAATGAGCAGTTCTTC. It specifies CASSPSGSRNNEQFF. The genes are TRBV11-2 and TRBJ2-1; 8 nucleotides line up with TRBD2. V was clipped by 5 bases and J by 5 bases; unmatched bases: 8. CDR3 length: 15 amino acids. The germline V gene has CDR1 SGHAT and CDR2 FQNNGV.

This clonotype occurred a few times. The rearrangement uses TRBV29-1 and TRBJ2-3; D possibly uses TRBD1 or TRBD2 (5 bases each). The CDR3 totals 16 residues. Trimming removed 1 base from V and 0 bases from J, with 14 bases in between. Germline V gene data show CDR1 as SQVTM and CDR2 as ANQGSEA. The CDR3 spells CSVEAGTGPSTDTQYF. CDR3 DNA: TGCAGCGTTGAAGCCGGGACGGGACCTAGCACAGATACGCAGTATTTT.

There are many counts of this clonotype. The CDR3 protein is CASSPEGTTDTQYF. The CDR3 nucleotides read TGTGCCAGCAGCCCGGAGGGTACCACAGATACGCAGTATTTT. The chain uses TRBV7-9 and TRBJ2-3; perhaps TRBD2 as D (6 bases). Germline CDR1 SEHNR, CDR2 FQNEAQ (reference sequence). CDR3 length: 14 residues. Trimming cost V 5 bases and J 2 bases, with 11 bases left between them.

This clonotype came up many times. The V gene is TRBV12-3 or TRBV12-4, the J gene TRBJ2-5, with 8 bases identical to TRBD1. V was clipped by 6 bases and J by 7 bases; unmatched bases: 13. This CDR3 spans 15 amino acids. In DNA, the CDR3 is TGTGCCAGCAGACTATCGGACAGGGCGCCGTGGACCCAGTACTTC. It encodes CASRLSDRAPWTQYF.

This clonotype was picked up many times. The chain combines TRBV7-2 with TRBJ2-7; possibly TRBD2 for D (6 bases). Germline assignment: CDR1 SGHTA and CDR2 FQGNSA. The length of the CDR3 is 14 residues. Trimming removed 3 bases at V and 0 bases at J, with 9 bases between. The chain's CDR3 is CASSFGTFSYEQYF. The CDR3 DNA sequence: TGTGCCAGCAGCTTTGGGACTTTCTCCTACGAGCAGTACTTC.

This clonotype has only a few counts. The chain couples TRBV20-1 to TRBJ2-7, with 8 positions matching TRBD2. V was pared by 2 bases and J by 3 bases, with 6 bases of the junction left unmatched. Germline V gene sequence: CDR1 DFQATT, CDR2 SNEGSKA (reference sequence). The CDR3 runs 14 residues. The DNA for the CDR3 is TGCAGTGCTAGATCCCTAGCGGGTGTCTACGAGCAGTACTTC. Translation gives CSARSLAGVYEQYF.